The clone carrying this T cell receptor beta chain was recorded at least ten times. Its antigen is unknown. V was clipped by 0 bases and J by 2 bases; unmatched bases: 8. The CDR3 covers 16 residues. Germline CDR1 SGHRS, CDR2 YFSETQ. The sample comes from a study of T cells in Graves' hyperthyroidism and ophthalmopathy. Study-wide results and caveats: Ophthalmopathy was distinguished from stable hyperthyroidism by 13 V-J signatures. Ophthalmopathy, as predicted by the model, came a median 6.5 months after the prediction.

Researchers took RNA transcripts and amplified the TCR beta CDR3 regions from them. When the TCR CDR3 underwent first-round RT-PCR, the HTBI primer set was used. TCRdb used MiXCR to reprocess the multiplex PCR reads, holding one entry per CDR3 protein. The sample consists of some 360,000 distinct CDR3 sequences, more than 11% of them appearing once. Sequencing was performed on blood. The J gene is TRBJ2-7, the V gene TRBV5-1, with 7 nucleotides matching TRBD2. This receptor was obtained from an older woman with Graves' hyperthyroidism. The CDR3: CASSLDFASGPYEQYF. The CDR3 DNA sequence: TGCGCCAGCAGCTTGGATTTTGCTAGCGGACCCTACGAGCAGTACTTC. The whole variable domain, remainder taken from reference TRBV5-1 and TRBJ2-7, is KAGVTQTPRYLIKTRGQQVTLSCSPISGHRSVSWYQQTPGQGLQFLFEYFSETQRNKGNFPGRFSGRQFSNSRSEMNVSTLELGDSALYLCASSLDFASGPYEQYFGPGTRLTVT.